The text below deals with one TCR beta chain. The sample comes from a study of T cells expressing NK-cell markers. This CDR3 has 22 amino acids. Per germline, CDR1 MNHEY and CDR2 SVGEGT. For each CDR3 protein, TCRdb gives one entry from its re-call of the 5' RACE reads, without DNA. The table for this sample gives about 390,000 distinct CDR3 sequences. This TCR derives from a woman aged 45-65 years in good health. Sequenced sample: blood T cells: a sorted CD56 or NKG2C T cell subset, CD4+ or CD8+ T cells, or bulk PBMC T cells (not recorded which). The chain links TRBV6-2 or TRBV6-3 to TRBJ2-7; the D gene TCRdb calls, TRBD1, cannot be checked with no DNA. The CDR3 loop is CASMGAHGGQGQGAKLYYEQYF.